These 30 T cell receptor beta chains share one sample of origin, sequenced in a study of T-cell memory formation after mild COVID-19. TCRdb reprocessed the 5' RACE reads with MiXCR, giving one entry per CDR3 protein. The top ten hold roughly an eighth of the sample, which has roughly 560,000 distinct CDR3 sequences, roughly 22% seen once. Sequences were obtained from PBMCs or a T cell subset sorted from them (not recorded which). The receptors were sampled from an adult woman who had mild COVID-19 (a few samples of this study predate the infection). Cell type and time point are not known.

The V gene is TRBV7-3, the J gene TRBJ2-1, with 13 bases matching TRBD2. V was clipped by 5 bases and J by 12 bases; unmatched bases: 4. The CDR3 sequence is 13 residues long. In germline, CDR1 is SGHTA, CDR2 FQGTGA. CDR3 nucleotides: TGTGCCAGCAGCACGGGACTAGCGGGGACGCAGTTCTTC. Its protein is CASSTGLAGTQFF.

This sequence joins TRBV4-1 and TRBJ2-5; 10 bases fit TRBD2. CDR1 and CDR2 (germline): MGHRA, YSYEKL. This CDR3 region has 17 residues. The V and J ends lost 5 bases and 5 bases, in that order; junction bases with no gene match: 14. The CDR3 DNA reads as TGCGCCAGCAGCGGGGGAGAAGAGACTAGCGGGTGGGAGACCCAGTACTTC. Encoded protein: CASSGGEETSGWETQYF.

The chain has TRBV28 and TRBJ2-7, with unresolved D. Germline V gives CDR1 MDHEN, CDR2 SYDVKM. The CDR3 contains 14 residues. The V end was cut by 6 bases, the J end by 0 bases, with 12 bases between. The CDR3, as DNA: TGTGCCAGCAGCGAAACGCCGCCCTCCTACGAGCAGTACTTC. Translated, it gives CASSETPPSYEQYF.

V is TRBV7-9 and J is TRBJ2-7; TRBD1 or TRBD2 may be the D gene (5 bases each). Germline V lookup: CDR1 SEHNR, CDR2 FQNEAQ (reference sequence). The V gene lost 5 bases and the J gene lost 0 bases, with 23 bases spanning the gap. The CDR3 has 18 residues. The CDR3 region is CASSPGKYGRAISYEQYF. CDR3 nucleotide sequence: TGTGCCAGCAGCCCGGGGAAGTATGGCAGGGCCATCTCCTACGAGCAGTACTTC. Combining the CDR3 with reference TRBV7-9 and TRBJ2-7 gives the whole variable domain DTGVSQNPRHKITKRGQNVTFRCDPISEHNRLYWYRQTLGQGPEFLTYFQNEAQLEKSRLLSDRFSAERPKGSFSTLEIQRTEQGDSAMYLCASSPGKYGRAISYEQYFGPGTRLTVT.

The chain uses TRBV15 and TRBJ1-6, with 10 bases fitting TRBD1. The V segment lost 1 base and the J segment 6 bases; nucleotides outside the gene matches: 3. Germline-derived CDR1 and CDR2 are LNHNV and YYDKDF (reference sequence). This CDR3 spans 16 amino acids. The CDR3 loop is CATSRGQGARNSPLHF. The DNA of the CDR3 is TGTGCCACCAGCAGAGGACAGGGGGCTCGTAATTCACCCCTCCACTTT.

The CDR3 protein is CASSLSAGGYTF. Written as DNA, the CDR3 is TGTGCCAGCAGTTTGTCGGCGGGGGGCTACACCTTC. This chain uses TRBV12-3 or TRBV12-4 with TRBJ1-2, with D unclear. The germline V and J ends were trimmed by 3 bases and 8 bases, with 10 bases remaining between them. The CDR3 runs 12 residues.

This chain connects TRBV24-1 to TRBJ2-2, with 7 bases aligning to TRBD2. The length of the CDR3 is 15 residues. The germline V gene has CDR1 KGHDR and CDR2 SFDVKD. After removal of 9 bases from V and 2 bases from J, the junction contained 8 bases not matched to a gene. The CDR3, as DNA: TGTGCCACCCGAGGAGGCGGGAGTAACACCGGGGAGCTGTTTTTT. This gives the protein CATRGGGSNTGELFF.

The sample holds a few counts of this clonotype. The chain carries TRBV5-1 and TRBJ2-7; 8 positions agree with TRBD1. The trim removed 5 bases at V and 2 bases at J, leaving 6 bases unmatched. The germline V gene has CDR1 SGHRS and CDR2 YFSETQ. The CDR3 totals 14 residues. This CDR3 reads CASSPPGQAYEQYF. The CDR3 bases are TGCGCCAGCAGTCCTCCGGGACAGGCCTACGAGCAGTACTTC.

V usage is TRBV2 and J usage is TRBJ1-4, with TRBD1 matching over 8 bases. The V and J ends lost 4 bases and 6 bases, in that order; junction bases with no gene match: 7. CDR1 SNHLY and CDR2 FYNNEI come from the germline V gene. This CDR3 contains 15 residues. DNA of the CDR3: TGTGCCAGCAGTGTCGAGACAGGGGACGATGAAAAACTGTTTTTT. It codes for CASSVETGDDEKLFF.

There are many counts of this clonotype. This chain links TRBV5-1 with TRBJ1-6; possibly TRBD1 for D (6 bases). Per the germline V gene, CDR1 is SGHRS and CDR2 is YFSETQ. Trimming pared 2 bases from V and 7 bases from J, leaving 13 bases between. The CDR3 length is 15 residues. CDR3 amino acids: CASSLTGIRNSPLHF. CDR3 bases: TGCGCCAGCAGCTTAACAGGGATCCGAAATTCACCCCTCCACTTT.

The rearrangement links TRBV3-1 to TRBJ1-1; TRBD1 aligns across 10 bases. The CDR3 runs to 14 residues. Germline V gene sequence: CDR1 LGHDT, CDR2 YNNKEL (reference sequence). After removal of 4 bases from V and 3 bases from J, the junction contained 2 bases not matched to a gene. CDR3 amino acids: CASSRQGADTEAFF. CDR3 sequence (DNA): TGTGCCAGCAGCCGACAGGGGGCGGACACTGAAGCTTTCTTT.

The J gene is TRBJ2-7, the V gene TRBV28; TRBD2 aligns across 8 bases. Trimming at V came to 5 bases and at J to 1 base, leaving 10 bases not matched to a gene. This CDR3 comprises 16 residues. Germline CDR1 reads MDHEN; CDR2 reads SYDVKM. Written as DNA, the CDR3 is TGTGCCAGCAGTCCCGGCGGGGGGCTGATGTCCTACGAGCAGTACTTC. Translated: CASSPGGGLMSYEQYF.

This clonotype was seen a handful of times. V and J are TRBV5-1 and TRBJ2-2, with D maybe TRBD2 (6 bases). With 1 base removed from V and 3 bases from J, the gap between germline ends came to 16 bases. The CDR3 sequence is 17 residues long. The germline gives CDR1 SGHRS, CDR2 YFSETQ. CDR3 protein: CASSLYGRGADTGELFF. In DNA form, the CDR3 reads TGCGCCAGCAGCTTGTACGGGAGAGGGGCCGACACCGGGGAGCTGTTTTTT.

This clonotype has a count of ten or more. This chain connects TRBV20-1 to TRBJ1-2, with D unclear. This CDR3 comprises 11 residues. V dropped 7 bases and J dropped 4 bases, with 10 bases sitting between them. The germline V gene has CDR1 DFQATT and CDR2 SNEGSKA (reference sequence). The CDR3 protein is CSVLPLYGYTF. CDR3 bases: TGCAGTGTCCTCCCCCTCTATGGCTACACCTTC.

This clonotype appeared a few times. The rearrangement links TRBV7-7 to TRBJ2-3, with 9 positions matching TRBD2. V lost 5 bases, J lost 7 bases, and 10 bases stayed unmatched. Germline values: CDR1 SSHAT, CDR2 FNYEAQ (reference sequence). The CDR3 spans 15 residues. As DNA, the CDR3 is TGTGCCAGCAGCCCATTGGCGGGGGGGATACATACGCAGTATTTT. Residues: CASSPLAGGIHTQYF.

The CDR3 sequence: CASSLGYEETQYF. As DNA, the CDR3 is TGTGCCAGCAGCTTGGGATACGAGGAGACCCAGTACTTC. The chain links TRBV5-6 to TRBJ2-5; D not resolved. Germline V gene data show CDR1 as SGHDT and CDR2 as YYEEEE. Trimming took 0 bases from V and 5 from J, leaving 8 bases between them. The CDR3 is 13 amino acids.

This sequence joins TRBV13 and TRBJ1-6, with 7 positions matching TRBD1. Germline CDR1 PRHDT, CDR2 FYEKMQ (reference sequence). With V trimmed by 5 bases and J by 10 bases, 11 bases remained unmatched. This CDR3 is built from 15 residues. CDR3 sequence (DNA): TGTGCCAGCAGCCGTTCCGGGACAGTAAGATCACCCCTCCACTTT. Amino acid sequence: CASSRSGTVRSPLHF. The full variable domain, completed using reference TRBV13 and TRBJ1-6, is AAGVIQSPRHLIKEKRETATLKCYPIPRHDTVYWYQQGPGQDPQFLISFYEKMQSDKGSIPDRFSAQQFSDYHSELNMSSLELGDSALYFCASSRSGTVRSPLHFGNGTRLTVT.

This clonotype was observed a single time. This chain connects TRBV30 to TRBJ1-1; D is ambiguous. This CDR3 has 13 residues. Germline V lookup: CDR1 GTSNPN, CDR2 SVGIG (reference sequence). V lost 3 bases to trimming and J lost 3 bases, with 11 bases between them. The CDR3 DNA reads TGTGCCTGGAGAAGAGGCAGAGACACTGAAGCTTTCTTT. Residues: CAWRRGRDTEAFF.

The CDR3: CSAMISGNEKLFF. The CDR3 DNA sequence: TGCAGCGCTATGATCTCAGGGAATGAAAAACTGTTTTTT. V is TRBV29-1 and J is TRBJ1-4; TRBD1 is a possible D gene (5 bases). Deletions cut 7 bases from V and 5 bases from J, with 14 bases between. Germline V CDR1 and CDR2: SQVTM, ANQGSEA. This CDR3 comprises 13 residues.

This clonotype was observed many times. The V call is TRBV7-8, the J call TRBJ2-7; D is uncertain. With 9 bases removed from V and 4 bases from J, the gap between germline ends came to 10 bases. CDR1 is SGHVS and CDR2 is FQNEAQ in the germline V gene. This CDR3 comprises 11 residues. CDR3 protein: CASQVGYEQYF. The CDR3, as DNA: TGTGCCAGTCAAGTGGGGTACGAGCAGTACTTC.

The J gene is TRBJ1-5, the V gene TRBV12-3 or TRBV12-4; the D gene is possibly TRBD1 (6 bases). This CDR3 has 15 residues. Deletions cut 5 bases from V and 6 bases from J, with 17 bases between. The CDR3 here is CASSLRTGGGQPQHF. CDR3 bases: TGTGCCAGCAGTCTCAGGACGGGGGGCGGTCAGCCCCAGCATTTT.

The CDR3 DNA is TGTGCCAGCAGTGCTCTAGCGGGAGGTAGGTTCATCAATGAGCAGTTCTTC. This encodes CASSALAGGRFINEQFF. The chain combines TRBV11-2 with TRBJ2-1, with 11 bases aligning to TRBD2. The V gene end was trimmed by 6 bases and the J gene end by 6 bases; junction bases not matched to a gene: 13. The CDR3 totals 17 residues. Germline values: CDR1 SGHAT, CDR2 FQNNGV.

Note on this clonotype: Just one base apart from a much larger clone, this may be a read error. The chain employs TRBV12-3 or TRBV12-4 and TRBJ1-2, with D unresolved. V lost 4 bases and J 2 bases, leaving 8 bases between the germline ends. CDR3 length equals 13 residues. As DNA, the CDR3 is TGTGCCAGCAGTTGGTGGGGAAACTATGGCTACACCTTC. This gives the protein CASSWWGNYGYTF.

CDR3 DNA sequence: TGCGCCAGCAGCCCTTCGCTTAGGGAGAGAACGGCGACTTTCTTT. This encodes CASSPSLRERTATFF. The gene calls are TRBV5-1 and TRBJ1-1; D is ambiguous. There are 15 residues in the CDR3. The V gene's germline CDR1 is SGHRS and CDR2 YFSETQ. The V gene lost 4 bases and the J gene lost 12 bases, with 25 bases spanning the gap.

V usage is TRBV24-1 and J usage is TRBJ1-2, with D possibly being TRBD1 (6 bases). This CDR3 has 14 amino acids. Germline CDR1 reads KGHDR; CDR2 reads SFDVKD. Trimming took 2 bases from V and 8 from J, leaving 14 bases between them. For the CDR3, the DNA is TGTGCCACCAGTGATTCCCGGACAGCAAGGGGCTACACCTTC. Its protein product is CATSDSRTARGYTF.

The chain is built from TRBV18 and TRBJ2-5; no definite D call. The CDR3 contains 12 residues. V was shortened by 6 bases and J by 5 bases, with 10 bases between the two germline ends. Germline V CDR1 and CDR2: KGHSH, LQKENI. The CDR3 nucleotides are TGTGCCAGCTCGAAGGGATCCGAGACCCAGTACTTC. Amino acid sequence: CASSKGSETQYF.

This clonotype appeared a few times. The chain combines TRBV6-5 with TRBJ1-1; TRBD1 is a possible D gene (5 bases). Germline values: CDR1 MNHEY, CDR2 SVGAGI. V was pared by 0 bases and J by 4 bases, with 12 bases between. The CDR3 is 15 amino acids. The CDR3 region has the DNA TGTGCCAGCAGTTACTCGGAAAAAGGGGTCACTGAAGCTTTCTTT. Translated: CASSYSEKGVTEAFF.

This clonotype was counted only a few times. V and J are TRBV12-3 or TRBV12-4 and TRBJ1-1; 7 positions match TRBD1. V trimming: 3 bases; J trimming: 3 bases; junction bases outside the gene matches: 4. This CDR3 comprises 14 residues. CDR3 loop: CASSFQGGHTEAFF. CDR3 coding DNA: TGTGCCAGCAGTTTCCAGGGGGGGCACACTGAAGCTTTCTTT.

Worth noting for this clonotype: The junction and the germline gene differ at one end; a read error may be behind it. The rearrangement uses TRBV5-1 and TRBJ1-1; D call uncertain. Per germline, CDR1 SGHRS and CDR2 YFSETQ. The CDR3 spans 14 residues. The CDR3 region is CAISLSKLGPQAFF. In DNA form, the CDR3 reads TGCGCCATCAGCTTGTCCAAACTTGGGCCCCAAGCTTTCTTT.

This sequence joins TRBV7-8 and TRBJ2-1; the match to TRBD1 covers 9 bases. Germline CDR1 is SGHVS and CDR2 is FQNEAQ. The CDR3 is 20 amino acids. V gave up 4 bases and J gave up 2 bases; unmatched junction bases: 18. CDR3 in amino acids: CASSSPGTGGDDGAYNEQFF. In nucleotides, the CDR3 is TGTGCCAGCAGCTCCCCCGGAACAGGGGGCGATGATGGGGCCTACAATGAGCAGTTCTTC.